Here is one T cell receptor beta chain with its context. Its antigen is currently unknown. V lost 3 bases and J lost 4, with 14 bases in between. Germline loops: CDR1 SGHRS, CDR2 YFSETQ. The CDR3 length is 15 residues. This specimen comes from a study of blood T cells in healthy people across ages. It was with a sample-barcoded 5' primer and a J-beta primer mix that a second PCR of about 6 to 11 cycles was run. MiXCR, applied by TCRdb to the 5' RACE reads, yields one record per CDR3 protein. The table includes about a million distinct CDR3 sequences, 51% detected once. Study conclusions and caveats: The long-lived group displayed more naive CD4+ cells, plus higher diversity, than the aged donors did.

The receptor's source is a woman aged 55-70 years in good health. The sequencing input was blood. V gene TRBV5-1 combines with J gene TRBJ2-1; possible D gene TRBD2, 6 bases. For the CDR3, the DNA is TGCGCCAGCAGCTCCCGTAGCGGACCGTACAATGAGCAGTTCTTC. It is translated as CASSSRSGPYNEQFF.